One sample yielded the 18 T cell receptor beta chains listed below, sequenced in a study of OX40 agonist ivuxolimab in advanced cancers. The protocol was immunoSEQ multiplex PCR, while the TCRdb copy is restricted to in-frame clones and leaves out a portion. The sample yields roughly 19,000 clones, 79% seen once. The sample in question was CD4+ or CD8+ T cells sorted from blood, obtained in a trial of the OX40 agonist ivuxolimab. Source of these receptors: an adult with an advanced solid tumor such as melanoma, head and neck, liver or kidney cancer.

The chain carries TRBV7-9 and TRBJ1-5; D possibly corresponds to TRBD1 (5 bases). V was shortened by 7 bases and J by 2 bases, with 9 bases between the two germline ends. Looked up from germline, CDR1 is SEHNR and CDR2 is FQNEAQ (reference sequence). The CDR3 totals 13 residues. CDR3 in amino acids: CASTGGGNQPQHF. CDR3 in DNA: TGTGCCAGCACCGGGGGGGGCAATCAGCCCCAGCATTTT.

V and J are TRBV2 and TRBJ1-1, with D tentatively TRBD1 (6 bases). V was clipped by 5 bases and J by 0 bases, with 16 bases between them. This CDR3 is built from 16 residues. Germline lookup yields CDR1 SNHLY and CDR2 FYNNEI. In nucleotides, the CDR3 is TGTGCCAGCAGTCCAGGACGGAGGGGGATGAACACTGAAGCTTTCTTT. It encodes CASSPGRRGMNTEAFF.

This clone was detected only a few times. The chain couples TRBV27 to TRBJ2-7; TRBD1 matches 12 bases. Germline V lookup: CDR1 MNHEY, CDR2 SMNVEV (reference sequence). This CDR3 has 14 amino acids. V shed 5 bases and J 5 bases; nucleotides not matched to a gene: 4. CDR3 sequence reads: CASSPGTGGDEQYF. The CDR3 DNA reads as TGTGCCAGCAGTCCCGGGACAGGGGGCGACGAGCAGTACTTC.

V and J are TRBV27 and TRBJ2-3; tentatively, D is TRBD1 or TRBD2 (7 bases each). Trimming cost V 8 bases and J 9 bases, with 12 bases left between them. Germline CDR1 and CDR2: MNHEY and SMNVEV (reference sequence). The CDR3 sequence is 11 residues long. The CDR3 DNA sequence: TGTGCCAGCTCCAGGGGGGGGACGCAGTATTTT. Amino acids: CASSRGGTQYF.

The V call is TRBV7-2, the J call TRBJ2-6, with D perhaps matching TRBD2 (5 bases). The CDR3 sequence is 16 residues long. Trimming pared 5 bases from V and 4 bases from J, leaving 15 bases between. Per the germline V gene, CDR1 is SGHTA and CDR2 is FQGNSA. DNA for the CDR3: TGTGCCAGCAGCCCATCCGTGGGGAGAGGGGCCAACGTCCTGACTTTC. Translated: CASSPSVGRGANVLTF.

The gene calls are TRBV5-4 and TRBJ1-4; D ambiguous. The CDR3 spans 14 residues. Germline CDR1 is SGHNT and CDR2 is YYREEE (reference sequence). V was cut by 4 bases and J by 8 bases, with 15 bases left in between. For the CDR3, the DNA is TGTGCCAGCAGCGCCGGTCATTCAAGGGAAAAACTGTTTTTT. The encoded protein is CASSAGHSREKLFF.

CDR3 bases: TGTGCCAGCAGCTTAGGGGGACAGTTTGGCTCTGGAAACACCATATATTTT. Translation gives CASSLGGQFGSGNTIYF. The chain combines TRBV7-9 with TRBJ1-3, with 7 bases that match TRBD1. This CDR3 region has 17 residues. Per the germline V gene, CDR1 is SEHNR and CDR2 is FQNEAQ (reference sequence). The trim removed 1 base at V and 0 bases at J, leaving 6 bases unmatched. The full variable domain, rest sourced from reference TRBV7-9 and TRBJ1-3, is DTGVSQNPRHKITKRGQNVTFRCDPISEHNRLYWYRQTLGQGPEFLTYFQNEAQLEKSRLLSDRFSAERPKGSFSTLEIQRTEQGDSAMYLCASSLGGQFGSGNTIYFGEGSWLTVV.

This clone appeared once. The chain joins TRBV5-4 to TRBJ2-1, with TRBD2 as a possible D gene (6 bases). Germline loops: CDR1 SGHNT, CDR2 YYREEE (reference sequence). V lost 0 bases, J lost 1 base, and 8 bases lay in between. The CDR3 covers 15 residues. The CDR3 DNA sequence: TGTGCCAGCAGCTTGGAGCGGGTTTCCTACAATGAGCAGTTCTTC. Translated: CASSLERVSYNEQFF.

The V gene is TRBV4-1, the J gene TRBJ1-2; D not certain. The V gene lost 1 base and the J gene lost 8 bases, with 11 bases spanning the gap. The CDR3 runs 13 residues. Germline values: CDR1 MGHRA, CDR2 YSYEKL. The CDR3 sequence: CASSQGGIRGYTF. CDR3 coding DNA: TGCGCCAGCAGCCAAGGGGGTATTCGGGGCTACACCTTC.

V is TRBV27 and J is TRBJ2-3; D is unresolved. Germline V CDR1 and CDR2: MNHEY, SMNVEV (reference sequence). Trimming shortened V by 5 bases and J by 7 bases, and 7 bases separated the two germline ends. This CDR3 comprises 11 residues. In nucleotides, the CDR3 is TGTGCCAGCAGTGTCGGGTATACGCAGTATTTT. It yields the protein CASSVGYTQYF.

The rearrangement joins TRBV14 to TRBJ2-3; no definite D call. The V gene lost 1 base and the J gene lost 2 bases, with 28 bases spanning the gap. This CDR3 is 21 amino acids long. CDR1 SGHDN and CDR2 FVKESK come from the germline V gene. The CDR3 DNA sequence: TGTGCCAGCAGCCAAGGGTTCCTGACTCCTGAGCTGTCAGTAGTCACAGATACGCAGTATTTT. Protein product: CASSQGFLTPELSVVTDTQYF.

The chain has TRBV6-5 and TRBJ2-7, with a tentative D call TRBD1 (6 bases). V lost 6 bases and J 5 bases, leaving 11 bases between the germline ends. This CDR3 comprises 12 residues. Germline assignment: CDR1 MNHEY and CDR2 SVGAGI. CDR3 amino acids: CASRGRGHEQYF. CDR3 nucleotide sequence: TGTGCCAGCAGAGGCAGGGGCCACGAGCAGTACTTC.

The chain joins TRBV19 to TRBJ1-2; TRBD1 is a possible D gene (5 bases). Trimming shortened V by 4 bases and J by 4 bases, and 16 bases separated the two germline ends. The CDR3 covers 15 residues. Germline-derived CDR1 and CDR2 are LNHDA and SQIVND (reference sequence). CDR3: CASSTPWRGLYGYTF. The CDR3 nucleotides read TGTGCCAGTAGTACCCCCTGGAGGGGCCTCTATGGCTACACCTTC.

This chain links TRBV7-6 with TRBJ2-3; TRBD2 matches at 9 bases. This CDR3 has 17 amino acids. After removal of 0 bases from V and 6 bases from J, the junction contained 10 bases not matched to a gene. Germline values: CDR1 SGHVS, CDR2 FNYEAQ. This CDR3 is CASSLASGGGAWDTQYF. The CDR3 DNA sequence: TGTGCCAGCAGCTTAGCGTCAGGCGGGGGGGCCTGGGATACGCAGTATTTT.

V and J are TRBV30 and TRBJ2-2; D ambiguous. V lost 2 bases and J 3 bases, leaving 10 bases between the germline ends. This CDR3 has 14 residues. Germline V gives CDR1 GTSNPN, CDR2 SVGIG (reference sequence). The CDR3 region is CAWSLAAYTGELFF. The DNA of the CDR3 is TGTGCCTGGAGTTTAGCAGCGTACACCGGGGAGCTGTTTTTT.

The chain combines TRBV5-1 with TRBJ2-7; no definite D call. The CDR3 is 15 residues long. With 4 bases removed from V and 0 bases from J, the gap between germline ends came to 14 bases. The germline V gene has CDR1 SGHRS and CDR2 YFSETQ. CDR3 nucleotide sequence: TGCGCCAGCAGCATGGAAGGGTTTTTCTCCTACGAGCAGTACTTC. Its protein is CASSMEGFFSYEQYF.

The rearrangement joins TRBV11-2 to TRBJ1-5; D is uncertain. V gave up 3 bases and J gave up 1 base, with 10 bases separating them. CDR1 is SGHAT and CDR2 is FQNNGV in the germline V gene. This CDR3 is 15 amino acids long. In nucleotides, the CDR3 is TGTGCCAGCAGCTTGACGATGCAAAGCAATCAGCCCCAGCATTTT. Translating it yields CASSLTMQSNQPQHF. The variable domain in full, completed from reference TRBV11-2 and TRBJ1-5, reads EAGVAQSPRYKIIEKRQSVAFWCNPISGHATLYWYQQILGQGPKLLIQFQNNGVVDDSQLPKDRFSAERLKGVDSTLKIQPAKLEDSAVYLCASSLTMQSNQPQHFGDGTRLSIL.

The chain combines TRBV11-2 with TRBJ1-1; TRBD1 is a possible D gene (5 bases). This CDR3 is 14 amino acids long. V shed 1 base and J shed 5 bases, with 11 bases lying between them. Germline lookup yields CDR1 SGHAT and CDR2 FQNNGV. The CDR3 DNA reads as TGTGCCAGCAGCTTAGGTGCAGGGTGGACTGAAGCTTTCTTT. As protein: CASSLGAGWTEAFF.